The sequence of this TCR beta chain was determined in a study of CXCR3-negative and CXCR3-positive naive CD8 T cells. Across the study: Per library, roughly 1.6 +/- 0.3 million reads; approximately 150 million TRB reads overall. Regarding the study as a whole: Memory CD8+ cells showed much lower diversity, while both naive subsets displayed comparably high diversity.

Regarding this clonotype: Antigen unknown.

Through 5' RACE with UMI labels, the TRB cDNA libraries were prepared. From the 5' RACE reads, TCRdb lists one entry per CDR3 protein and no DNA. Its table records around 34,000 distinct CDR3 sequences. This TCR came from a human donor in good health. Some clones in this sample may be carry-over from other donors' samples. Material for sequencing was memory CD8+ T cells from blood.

CDR3 sequence: CASSFGAGRYSNQPQHF. The chain is built from TRBV12-3 or TRBV12-4 and TRBJ1-5; the D call of TRBD1 rests on TCRdb alone, since no DNA is present to check it. The CDR3 spans 17 residues.